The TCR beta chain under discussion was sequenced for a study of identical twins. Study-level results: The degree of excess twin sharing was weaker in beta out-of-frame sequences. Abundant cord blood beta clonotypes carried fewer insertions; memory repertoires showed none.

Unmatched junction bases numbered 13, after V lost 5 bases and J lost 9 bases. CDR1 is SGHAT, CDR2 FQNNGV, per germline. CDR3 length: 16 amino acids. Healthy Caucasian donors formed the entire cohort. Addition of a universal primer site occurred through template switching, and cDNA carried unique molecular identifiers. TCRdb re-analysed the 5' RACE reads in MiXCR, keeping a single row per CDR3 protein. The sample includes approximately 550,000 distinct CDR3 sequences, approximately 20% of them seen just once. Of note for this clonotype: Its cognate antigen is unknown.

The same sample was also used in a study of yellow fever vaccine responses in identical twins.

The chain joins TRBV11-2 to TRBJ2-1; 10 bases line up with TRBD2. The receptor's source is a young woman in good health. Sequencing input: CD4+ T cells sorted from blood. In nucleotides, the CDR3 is TGTGCCAGCAGCGCGGGACTAGCGACGGGACTGGGTGAGCAGTTCTTC. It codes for CASSAGLATGLGEQFF.